The clone carrying this TCR beta chain was observed a few times. Its specificity is not known. The record originates from a study of beta chain features in type 1 diabetes. Study information: Across the samples, roughly 98 million sorted cells were examined in total.

Study-wide points: PCR might favor shorter templates, but any such skew would affect patients and controls equally. Compared with healthy donors, patients appeared to share more similar naive, central memory and regulatory TCRB repertoires. In every one of the four CD4+ subsets, TCRB CDR3s were moderately but significantly shorter in Type 1 diabetes patients.

Since all of the isolated RNA was reverse transcribed, expressed TCRB transcripts were what got sequenced. The repertoire was sequenced with immunoSEQ multiplex PCR; TCRdb's copy has only in-frame clones and lacks some. Of about 150,000 clones in the sample, around 7.8% were seen once. Trimming took 6 bases from V and 8 from J, leaving 19 bases between them. From germline, CDR1 is MNHEY and CDR2 SVGAGI. CDR3 length equals 14 residues. Sequenced input: central memory CD4+ T cells from blood. The TCR was taken from a woman aged 35 to 49 with type 1 diabetes. V and J are TRBV6-5 and TRBJ1-2; D is unresolved. The CDR3 spells CASSPAGEPAGYTF. The CDR3 coding sequence is TGTGCCAGCAGCCCCGCCGGAGAGCCCGCAGGCTACACCTTC.